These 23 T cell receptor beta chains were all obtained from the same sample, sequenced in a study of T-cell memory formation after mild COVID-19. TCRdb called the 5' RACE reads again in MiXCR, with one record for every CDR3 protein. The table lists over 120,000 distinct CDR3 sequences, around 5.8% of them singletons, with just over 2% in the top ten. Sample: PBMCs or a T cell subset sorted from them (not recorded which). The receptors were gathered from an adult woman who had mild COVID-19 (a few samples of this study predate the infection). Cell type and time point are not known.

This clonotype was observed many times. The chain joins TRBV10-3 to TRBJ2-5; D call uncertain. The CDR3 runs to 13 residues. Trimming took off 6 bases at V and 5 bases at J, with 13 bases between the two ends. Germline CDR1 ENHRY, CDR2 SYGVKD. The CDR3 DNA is TGTGCCATCAGCGGGCGTAAAATGGAGACCCAGTACTTC. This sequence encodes CAISGRKMETQYF.

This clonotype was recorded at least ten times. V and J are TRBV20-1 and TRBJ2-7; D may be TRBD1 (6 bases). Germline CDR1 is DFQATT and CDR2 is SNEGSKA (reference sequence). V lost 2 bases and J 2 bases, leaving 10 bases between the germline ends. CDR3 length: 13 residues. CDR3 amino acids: CSARTGTTYEQYF. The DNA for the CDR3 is TGCAGTGCTAGAACCGGGACAACCTACGAGCAGTACTTC.

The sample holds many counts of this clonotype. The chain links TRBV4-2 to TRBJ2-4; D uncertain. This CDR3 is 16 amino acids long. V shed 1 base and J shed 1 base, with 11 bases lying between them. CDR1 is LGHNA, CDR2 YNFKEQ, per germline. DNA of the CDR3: TGTGCCAGCAGCCAAGTTCCAACGGTGGCCAAAAACATTCAGTACTTC. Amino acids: CASSQVPTVAKNIQYF.

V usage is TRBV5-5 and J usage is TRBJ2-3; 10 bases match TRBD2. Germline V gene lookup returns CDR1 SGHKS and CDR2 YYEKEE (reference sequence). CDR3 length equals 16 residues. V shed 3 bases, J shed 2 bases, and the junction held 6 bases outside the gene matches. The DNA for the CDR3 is TGTGCCAGCAGCTCCCCAGCGGGGGGGTACACAGATACGCAGTATTTT. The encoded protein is CASSSPAGGYTDTQYF.

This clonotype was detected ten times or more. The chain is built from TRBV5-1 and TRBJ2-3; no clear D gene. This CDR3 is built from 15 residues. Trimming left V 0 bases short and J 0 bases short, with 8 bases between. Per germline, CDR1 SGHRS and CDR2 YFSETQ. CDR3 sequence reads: CASSLGDFSTDTQYF. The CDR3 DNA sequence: TGCGCCAGCAGCTTGGGAGATTTCAGCACAGATACGCAGTATTTT.

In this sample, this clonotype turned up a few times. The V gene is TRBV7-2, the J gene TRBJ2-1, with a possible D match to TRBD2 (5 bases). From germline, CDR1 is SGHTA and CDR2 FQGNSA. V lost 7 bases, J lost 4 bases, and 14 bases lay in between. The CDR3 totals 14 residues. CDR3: CASIGGPPYNEQFF. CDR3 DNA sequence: TGTGCCAGCATCGGAGGCCCCCCTTACAATGAGCAGTTCTTC.

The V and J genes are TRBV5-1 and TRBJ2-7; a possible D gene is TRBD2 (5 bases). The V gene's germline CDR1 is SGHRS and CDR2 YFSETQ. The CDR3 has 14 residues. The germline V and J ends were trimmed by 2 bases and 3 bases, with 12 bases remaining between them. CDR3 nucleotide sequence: TGCGCCAGCAGCTTAGAGGGTATGGACTACGAGCAGTACTTC. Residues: CASSLEGMDYEQYF.

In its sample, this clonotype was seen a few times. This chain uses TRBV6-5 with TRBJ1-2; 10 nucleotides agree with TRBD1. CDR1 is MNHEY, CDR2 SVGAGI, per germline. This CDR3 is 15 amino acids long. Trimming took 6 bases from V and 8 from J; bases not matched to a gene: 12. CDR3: CASRPQGQGYLGYTF. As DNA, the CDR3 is TGTGCCAGCAGACCTCAGGGACAGGGGTACCTAGGCTACACCTTC.

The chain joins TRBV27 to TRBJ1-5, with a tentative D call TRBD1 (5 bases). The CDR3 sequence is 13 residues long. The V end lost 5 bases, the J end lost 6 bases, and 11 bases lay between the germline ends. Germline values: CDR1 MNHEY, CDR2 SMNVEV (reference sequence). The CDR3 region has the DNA TGTGCCAGCAGTCGGCTGGGGGGTCAGCCCCAGCATTTT. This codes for CASSRLGGQPQHF.

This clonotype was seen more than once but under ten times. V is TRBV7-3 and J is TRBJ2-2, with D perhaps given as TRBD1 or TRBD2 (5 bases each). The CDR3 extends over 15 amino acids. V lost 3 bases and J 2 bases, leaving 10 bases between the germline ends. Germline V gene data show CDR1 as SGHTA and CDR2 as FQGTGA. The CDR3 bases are TGTGCCAGCAGCTTCGGGGCCAGCAACACCGGGGAGCTGTTTTTT. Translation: CASSFGASNTGELFF.

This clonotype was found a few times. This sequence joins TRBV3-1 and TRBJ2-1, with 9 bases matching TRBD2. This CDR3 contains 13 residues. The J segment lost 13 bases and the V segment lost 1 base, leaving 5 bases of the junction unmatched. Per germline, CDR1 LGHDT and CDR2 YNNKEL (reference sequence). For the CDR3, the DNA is TGTGCCAGCAGCCAAGGGGGTAGCGGGGGACAGTTCTTC. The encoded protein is CASSQGGSGGQFF.

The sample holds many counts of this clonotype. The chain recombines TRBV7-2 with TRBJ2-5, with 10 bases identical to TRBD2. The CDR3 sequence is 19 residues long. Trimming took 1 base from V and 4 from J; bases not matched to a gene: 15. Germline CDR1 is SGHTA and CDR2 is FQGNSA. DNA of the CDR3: TGTGCCAGCAGCTTAGACCCCTCTGGGAGCGGGAGGGCCGCAGAGACCCAGTACTTC. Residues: CASSLDPSGSGRAAETQYF. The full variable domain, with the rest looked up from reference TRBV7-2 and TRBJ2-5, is GAGVSQSPSNKVTEKGKDVELRCDPISGHTALYWYRQSLGQGLEFLIYFQGNSAPDKSGLPSDRFSAERTGGSVSTLTIQRTQQEDSAVYLCASSLDPSGSGRAAETQYFGPGTRLLVL.

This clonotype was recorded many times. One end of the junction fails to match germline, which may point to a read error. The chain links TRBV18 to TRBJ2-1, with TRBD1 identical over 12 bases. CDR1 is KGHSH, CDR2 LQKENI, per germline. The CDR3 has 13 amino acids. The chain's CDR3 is CASSSGTGGTGVF. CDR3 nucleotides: TGTGCCAGCTCGTCCGGGACAGGGGGCACAGGGGTCTTC.

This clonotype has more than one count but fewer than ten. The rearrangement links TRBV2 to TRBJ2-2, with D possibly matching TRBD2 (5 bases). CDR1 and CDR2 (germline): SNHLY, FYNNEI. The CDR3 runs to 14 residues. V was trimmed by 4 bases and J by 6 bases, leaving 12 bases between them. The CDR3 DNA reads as TGTGCCAGCAGTGGGTGGAGCGGCGCCGGGGAGCTGTTTTTT. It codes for CASSGWSGAGELFF. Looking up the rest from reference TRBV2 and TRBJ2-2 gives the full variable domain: EPEVTQTPSHQVTQMGQEVILRCVPISNHLYFYWYRQILGQKVEFLVSFYNNEISEKSEIFDDQFSVERPDGSNFTLKIRSTKLEDSAMYFCASSGWSGAGELFFGEGSRLTVL.

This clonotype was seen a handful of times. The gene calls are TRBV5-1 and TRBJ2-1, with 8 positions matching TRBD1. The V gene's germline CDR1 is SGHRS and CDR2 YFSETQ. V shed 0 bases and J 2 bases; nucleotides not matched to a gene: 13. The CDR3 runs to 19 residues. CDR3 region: CASSLGGTGRRYTYNEQFF. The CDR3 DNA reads TGCGCCAGCAGCTTGGGCGGGACAGGCCGACGGTATACCTACAATGAGCAGTTCTTC.

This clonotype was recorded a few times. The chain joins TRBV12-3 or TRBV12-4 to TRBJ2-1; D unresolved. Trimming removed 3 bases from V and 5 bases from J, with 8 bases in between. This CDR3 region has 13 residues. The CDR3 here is CASSLSRNNEQFF. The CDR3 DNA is TGTGCCAGCAGTTTGAGCAGAAACAATGAGCAGTTCTTC.

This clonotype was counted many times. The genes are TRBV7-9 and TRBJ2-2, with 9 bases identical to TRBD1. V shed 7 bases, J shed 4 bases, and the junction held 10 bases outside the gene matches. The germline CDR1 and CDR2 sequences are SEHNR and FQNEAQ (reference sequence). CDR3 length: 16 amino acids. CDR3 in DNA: TGTGCCAGCACCCAACGGGGGACAGGGCGCACCGGGGAGCTGTTTTTT. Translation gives CASTQRGTGRTGELFF.

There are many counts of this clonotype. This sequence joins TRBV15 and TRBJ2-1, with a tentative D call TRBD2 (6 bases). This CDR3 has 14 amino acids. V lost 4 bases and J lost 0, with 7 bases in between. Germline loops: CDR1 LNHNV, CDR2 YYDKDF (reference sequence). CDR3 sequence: CATSIGGSYNEQFF. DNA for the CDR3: TGTGCCACCAGCATCGGGGGCTCCTACAATGAGCAGTTCTTC.

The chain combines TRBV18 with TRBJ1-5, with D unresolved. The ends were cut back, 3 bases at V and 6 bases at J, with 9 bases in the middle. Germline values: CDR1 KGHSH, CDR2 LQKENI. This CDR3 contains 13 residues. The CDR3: CASSPGFLQPQHF. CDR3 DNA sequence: TGTGCCAGCTCACCTGGGTTTCTTCAGCCCCAGCATTTT.

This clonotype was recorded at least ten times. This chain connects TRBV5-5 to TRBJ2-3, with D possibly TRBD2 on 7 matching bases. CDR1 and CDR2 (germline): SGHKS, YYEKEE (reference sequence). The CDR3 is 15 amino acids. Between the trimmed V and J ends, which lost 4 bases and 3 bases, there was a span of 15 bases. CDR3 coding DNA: TGTGCCAGCAGCCTCCGGGGGGCGCGAACAGATACGCAGTATTTT. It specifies CASSLRGARTDTQYF.

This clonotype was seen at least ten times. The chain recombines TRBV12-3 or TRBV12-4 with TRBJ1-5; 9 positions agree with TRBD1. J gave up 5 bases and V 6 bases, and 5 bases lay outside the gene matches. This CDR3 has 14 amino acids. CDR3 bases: TGTGCCAGCAGGGGGACAGGGCCCCATCAGCCCCAGCATTTT. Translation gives CASRGTGPHQPQHF.

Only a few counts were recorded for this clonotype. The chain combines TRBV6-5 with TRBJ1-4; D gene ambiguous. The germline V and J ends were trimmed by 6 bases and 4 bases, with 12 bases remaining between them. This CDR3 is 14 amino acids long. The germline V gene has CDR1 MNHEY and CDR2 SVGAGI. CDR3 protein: CASSPDGYNEKLFF. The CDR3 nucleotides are TGTGCCAGCAGCCCGGACGGTTATAATGAAAAACTGTTTTTT.

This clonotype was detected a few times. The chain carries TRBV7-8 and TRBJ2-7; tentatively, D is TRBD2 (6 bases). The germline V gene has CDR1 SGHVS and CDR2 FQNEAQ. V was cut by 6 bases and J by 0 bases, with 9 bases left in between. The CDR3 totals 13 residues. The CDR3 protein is CASRRGLSYEQYF. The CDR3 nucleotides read TGTGCCAGCAGAAGGGGACTCTCCTACGAGCAGTACTTC.